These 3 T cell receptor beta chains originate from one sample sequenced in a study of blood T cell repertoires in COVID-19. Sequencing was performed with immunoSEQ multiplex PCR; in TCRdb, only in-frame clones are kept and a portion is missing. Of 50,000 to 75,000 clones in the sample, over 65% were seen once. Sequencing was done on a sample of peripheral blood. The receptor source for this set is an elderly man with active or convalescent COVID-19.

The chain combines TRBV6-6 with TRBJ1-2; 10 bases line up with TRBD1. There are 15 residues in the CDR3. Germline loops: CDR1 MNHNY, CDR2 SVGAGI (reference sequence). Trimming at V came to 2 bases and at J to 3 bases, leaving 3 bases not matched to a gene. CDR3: CASSYGDRGDYGYTF. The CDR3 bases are TGTGCCAGCAGTTACGGGGACAGGGGCGACTATGGCTACACCTTC.

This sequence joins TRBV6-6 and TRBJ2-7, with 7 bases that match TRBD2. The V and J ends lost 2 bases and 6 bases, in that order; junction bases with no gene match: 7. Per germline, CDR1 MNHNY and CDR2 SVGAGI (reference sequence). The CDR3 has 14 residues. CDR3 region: CASSYNLAAGEQYF. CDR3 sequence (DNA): TGTGCCAGCAGTTACAATCTAGCGGCCGGCGAGCAGTACTTC.

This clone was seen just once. The CDR3 sequence is CASSPAGAGPSYEQYF. The CDR3 nucleotides read TGTGCCAGCAGCCCAGCGGGGGCGGGCCCTTCCTACGAGCAGTACTTC. The rearrangement joins TRBV9 to TRBJ2-7; TRBD2 matches 8 bases. The CDR3 is 16 residues long. Germline V gives CDR1 SGDLS, CDR2 YYNGEE. V shed 4 bases and J 1 base; nucleotides not matched to a gene: 10.